This TCR beta chain was identified during a study of identical twins. Whole-study results and caveats: Modelling approaches yielded underestimates of out-of-frame TCR alpha sharing between monozygotic twins.

This clonotype has only a few counts. Its antigen is currently unknown. The CDR3 totals 17 residues. Germline CDR1 and CDR2: DFQATT and SNEGSKA (reference sequence). The J segment lost 0 bases and the V segment lost 3 bases, leaving 4 bases of the junction unmatched. Template switching supplied a universal primer site; unique molecular identifiers were carried on the cDNA. TCRdb re-called the 5' RACE reads through MiXCR, storing one row per CDR3 protein. The sample shows under 1 million distinct CDR3 sequences, roughly an eighth of them seen only once. The same data also contributed to another study, on yellow fever vaccine responses in identical twins.

Material: PBMCs. The V and J genes are TRBV20-1 and TRBJ2-2; 13 bases agree with TRBD2. The origin of this receptor is a woman aged 18-30 years in good health. CDR3: CSASGTSGAPNTGELFF. CDR3 sequence (DNA): TGCAGTGCTAGTGGGACTAGCGGGGCCCCGAACACCGGGGAGCTGTTTTTT.